This T cell receptor (beta chain) stems from a study of T cell repertoires in cytomegalovirus infection. In the study overall: As its CMV epitopes, the study selected recently identified HLA-C-restricted and well-studied HLA-B-restricted targets.

Each CDR3 protein gets one entry after TCRdb re-called the reads with MiXCR. The sample records about 110,000 distinct CDR3 sequences, approximately 45% being singletons. As concerns this clonotype: What it binds is not known.

V was cut by 0 bases and J by 4 bases, with 10 bases left in between. CDR3 length equals 14 residues. This TCR was recovered from a human donor in good health (CMV status not recorded). Some clones in this sample may be carry-over from other donors' samples. The sample here was CD8+ T cells from cultured PBMCs, taken from culture after CMV antigen stimulation. The rearrangement uses TRBV23-1 and TRBJ2-7; tentative D call: TRBD2 (5 bases). Being an ORF, TRBV23-1 has a function that is uncertain. Here the CDR3 reads CASSQSFGVYEQYF. The CDR3 DNA follows: TGCGCCAGCAGTCAATCGTTCGGGGTATACGAGCAGTACTTC.